This is a list of T cell receptor beta chains from one sample in a study of response to subunit inactivated influenza vaccine. MiXCR, applied by TCRdb to the RT-PCR reads, yields one record per CDR3 protein. The data show more than 450,000 distinct CDR3 sequences, about an eighth seen once. The starting material was PBMCs from blood, obtained on the day of vaccination. The source is a man over 45 who received an inactivated influenza vaccine. The CDR3 runs from the conserved cysteine through the conserved F or W. Each record gives: clone size, V gene, D gene, J gene, CDR3 protein, CDR3 DNA. D genes are given only for firm matches. Not every row has a clone size; where given, it reads once, few, many or a size class.

size: few
V: TRBV10-3
D: -
J: TRBJ2-1
CDR3: CAISVSGSSYNEQFF
DNA: TGTGCCATCAGTGTTTCGGGGAGTTCCTACAATGAGCAGTTCTTC

size: few
V: TRBV4-1
D: -
J: TRBJ2-1
CDR3: CASSQDDFSYNEQFF
DNA: TGCGCCAGCAGCCAAGATGACTTTTCCTACAATGAGCAGTTCTTC

size: few
V: TRBV20-1
D: TRBD2
J: TRBJ2-7
CDR3: CSATSGSNSYEQYF
DNA: TGCAGTGCTACTAGCGGTTCTAACTCCTACGAGCAGTACTTC

size: many
V: TRBV29-1
D: TRBD2
J: TRBJ2-5
CDR3: CSVATSGETQYF
DNA: TGCAGCGTCGCGACTAGCGGGGAGACCCAGTACTTC

size: many
V: TRBV7-3
D: TRBD2
J: TRBJ2-7
CDR3: CASSLSASGKYEQYF
DNA: TGTGCCAGCAGCTTATCGGCTAGCGGGAAGTACGAGCAGTACTTC

size: few
V: TRBV6-2/TRBV6-3
D: -
J: TRBJ2-3
CDR3: CASSTEVGWPDTQYF
DNA: TGTGCCAGCAGCACGGAGGTGGGGTGGCCAGATACGCAGTATTTT

size: -
V: TRBV20-1
D: -
J: TRBJ2-4
CDR3: CSARDKSKNIQYF
DNA: TGCAGTGCTAGAGATAAAAGTAAAAACATTCAGTACTTC

size: few
V: TRBV19
D: -
J: TRBJ2-5
CDR3: CASSIGYQETQYF
DNA: TGTGCCAGTAGTATTGGATACCAAGAGACCCAGTACTTC

size: few
V: TRBV4-3
D: -
J: TRBJ2-7
CDR3: CASSQEVYYEQYF
DNA: TGCGCCAGCAGCCAAGAAGTATACTACGAGCAGTACTTC

size: -
V: TRBV6-5
D: TRBD2
J: TRBJ2-3
CDR3: CASSYSKSLAGTDTQYF
DNA: TGTGCCAGCAGTTACTCGAAATCCCTAGCGGGCACAGATACGCAGTATTTT

size: many
V: TRBV5-1
D: -
J: TRBJ2-7
CDR3: CASSSQGGRGDYEQYF
DNA: TGCGCCAGCAGCTCCCAAGGAGGCAGGGGAGACTACGAGCAGTACTTC

size: many
V: TRBV20-1
D: -
J: TRBJ1-5
CDR3: CSAHPGQYSNQPQHF
DNA: TGCAGTGCTCACCCTGGACAGTATAGCAATCAGCCCCAGCATTTT

size: -
V: TRBV6-1
D: TRBD2
J: TRBJ2-4
CDR3: CASSAGSGENIQYF
DNA: TGTGCCAGCAGCGCGGGGAGCGGGGAAAACATTCAGTACTTC

size: few
V: TRBV2
D: -
J: TRBJ1-1
CDR3: CASIKLASGTEAFF
DNA: TGTGCCAGCATAAAGCTCGCCTCGGGCACTGAAGCTTTCTTT

size: -
V: TRBV20-1
D: TRBD2
J: TRBJ2-1
CDR3: CSASGGRATNEQFF
DNA: TGCAGTGCTAGCGGCGGGAGGGCCACAAATGAGCAGTTCTTC

size: -
V: TRBV20-1
D: -
J: TRBJ2-7
CDR3: CSARAVPEQYF
DNA: TGCAGTGCAAGGGCGGTACCCGAGCAGTACTTC

size: many
V: TRBV4-1
D: -
J: TRBJ2-7
CDR3: CASSSFIPGDGEQYF
DNA: TGCGCCAGCAGCTCTTTTATTCCAGGGGATGGCGAGCAGTACTTC

size: few
V: TRBV4-2
D: TRBD2
J: TRBJ2-7
CDR3: CASSVRLGSGSYEQYF
DNA: TGTGCCAGCAGCGTTAGGCTGGGTAGCGGGAGTTACGAGCAGTACTTC

size: -
V: TRBV7-9
D: TRBD2
J: TRBJ2-7
CDR3: CASSSTSGSESSYEQYF
DNA: TGTGCCAGCAGCTCGACTAGCGGGAGCGAAAGCTCCTACGAGCAGTACTTC

size: -
V: TRBV15
D: -
J: TRBJ1-1
CDR3: CATSRDQAGRAFF
DNA: TGTGCCACCAGCAGAGATCAGGCAGGGCGGGCTTTCTTT

size: few
V: TRBV9
D: TRBD1
J: TRBJ2-1
CDR3: CASSENTGGSAYNEQFF
DNA: TGTGCCAGCAGCGAAAACACAGGGGGCAGTGCCTACAATGAGCAGTTCTTC

size: few
V: TRBV10-3
D: -
J: TRBJ1-1
CDR3: CAITRQGWTEAFF
DNA: TGTGCCATCACGAGGCAGGGGTGGACTGAAGCTTTCTTT

size: -
V: TRBV6-1
D: TRBD2
J: TRBJ2-7
CDR3: CASSDGLEVAEQYF
DNA: TGTGCCAGCAGTGACGGACTAGAGGTTGCCGAGCAGTACTTC

size: -
V: TRBV6-5
D: -
J: TRBJ2-7
CDR3: CASSYVSGYEQYF
DNA: TGTGCCAGCAGTTACGTCAGCGGCTACGAGCAGTACTTC

size: -
V: TRBV20-1
D: TRBD2
J: TRBJ2-1
CDR3: CSARELAAPTYNEQFF
DNA: TGCAGTGCTAGAGAACTAGCGGCACCAACCTACAATGAGCAGTTCTTC

size: few
V: TRBV7-9
D: -
J: TRBJ2-1
CDR3: CASSQQDYLSEQFF
DNA: TGTGCCAGCAGCCAACAGGACTACCTAAGCGAGCAGTTCTTC

size: -
V: TRBV6-5
D: TRBD1
J: TRBJ2-7
CDR3: CASSSGQMPYEQYF
DNA: TGTGCCAGCAGTTCGGGACAGATGCCCTACGAGCAGTACTTC

size: -
V: TRBV7-2
D: TRBD2
J: TRBJ2-3
CDR3: CASSSQGLAGADTQYF
DNA: TGTGCCAGCAGCTCTCAGGGACTAGCGGGAGCAGATACGCAGTATTTT

size: -
V: TRBV5-1
D: -
J: TRBJ2-5
CDR3: CASRGTFQETQYF
DNA: TGCGCCAGCAGGGGGACTTTCCAAGAGACCCAGTACTTC

size: few
V: TRBV5-1
D: TRBD1
J: TRBJ2-5
CDR3: CASSLRAGGTSETQYF
DNA: TGCGCCAGCAGCTTGAGGGCAGGGGGCACGTCGGAGACCCAGTACTTC

size: -
V: TRBV27
D: -
J: TRBJ2-5
CDR3: CASSYEGVRGTQYF
DNA: TGTGCCAGCAGTTATGAAGGGGTCCGGGGGACCCAGTACTTC

size: few
V: TRBV4-3
D: -
J: TRBJ1-5
CDR3: CASSQDLIDNQHF
DNA: TGCGCCAGCAGCCAAGATCTCATTGACAACCAGCATTTT

size: few
V: TRBV5-1
D: -
J: TRBJ2-1
CDR3: CASSRRQRAYNEQFF
DNA: TGCGCCAGCAGCCGGCGACAGAGGGCCTACAATGAGCAGTTCTTC

size: -
V: TRBV20-1
D: -
J: TRBJ2-6
CDR3: CSAMSAAGANVLTF
DNA: TGCAGTGCTATGTCGGCGGCTGGGGCCAACGTCCTGACTTTC

size: -
V: TRBV5-1
D: TRBD1
J: TRBJ1-3
CDR3: CASSLAGQGANTIYF
DNA: TGCGCCAGCAGCTTGGCCGGACAGGGGGCAAACACCATATATTTT

size: -
V: TRBV7-2
D: -
J: TRBJ2-5
CDR3: CASRLARQGGPSETQYF
DNA: TGTGCCAGCAGGTTGGCGCGGCAGGGAGGTCCCTCGGAGACCCAGTACTTC

size: many
V: TRBV29-1
D: -
J: TRBJ2-5
CDR3: CSASPGPGMETQYF
DNA: TGCAGCGCATCACCCGGCCCCGGGATGGAGACCCAGTACTTC

size: -
V: TRBV6-2/TRBV6-3
D: -
J: TRBJ2-2
CDR3: CASTKVIPGELFF
DNA: TGTGCCAGCACCAAAGTTATTCCCGGGGAGCTGTTTTTT

size: many
V: TRBV30
D: TRBD1
J: TRBJ2-2
CDR3: CAWRGGRKNTGELFF
DNA: TGTGCCTGGAGAGGGGGCAGGAAAAACACCGGGGAGCTGTTTTTT

size: few
V: TRBV12-3/TRBV12-4
D: -
J: TRBJ2-6
CDR3: CASTPTRGRDSGANVLTF
DNA: TGTGCCAGCACCCCCACCCGGGGTAGGGACTCTGGGGCCAACGTCCTGACTTTC